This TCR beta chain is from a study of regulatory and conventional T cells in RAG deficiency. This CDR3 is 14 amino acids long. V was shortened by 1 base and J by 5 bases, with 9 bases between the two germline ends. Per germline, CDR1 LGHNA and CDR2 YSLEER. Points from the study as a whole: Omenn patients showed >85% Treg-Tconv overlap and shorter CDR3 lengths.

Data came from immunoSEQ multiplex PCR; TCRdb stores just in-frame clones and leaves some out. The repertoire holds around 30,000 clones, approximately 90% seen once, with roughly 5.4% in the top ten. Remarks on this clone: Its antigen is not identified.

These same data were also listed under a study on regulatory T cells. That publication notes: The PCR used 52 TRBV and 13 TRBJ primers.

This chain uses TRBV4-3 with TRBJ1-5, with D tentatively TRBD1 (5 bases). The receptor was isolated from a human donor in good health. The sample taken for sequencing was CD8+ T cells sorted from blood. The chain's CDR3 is CASSQGRGDQPQHF. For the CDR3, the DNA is TGCGCCAGCAGCCAAGGTAGAGGGGATCAGCCCCAGCATTTT.